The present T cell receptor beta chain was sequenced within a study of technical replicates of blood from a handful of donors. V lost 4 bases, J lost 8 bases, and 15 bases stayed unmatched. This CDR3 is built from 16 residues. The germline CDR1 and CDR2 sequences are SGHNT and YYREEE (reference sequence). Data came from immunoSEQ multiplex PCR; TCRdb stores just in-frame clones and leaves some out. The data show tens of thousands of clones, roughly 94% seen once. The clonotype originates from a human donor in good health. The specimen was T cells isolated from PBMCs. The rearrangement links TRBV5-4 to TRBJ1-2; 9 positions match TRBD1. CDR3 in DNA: TGTGCCAGCAGCCCCGGGCGTTTATCGGGACAGGGCGGCTACACCTTC. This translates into CASSPGRLSGQGGYTF.